A selection of T cell receptor beta chains follows, all from one sample in a study of T cell responses to AZD1222 COVID-19 vaccine. The table came from immunoSEQ multiplex PCR; TCRdb's copy has only in-frame clones and leaves some out. Of nearly 90,000 clones in the sample, around 91% were seen once. Specimen: peripheral blood, collected 28 days after the second AZD1222 dose. These receptors were taken from an adult who received the AZD1222 COVID-19 vaccine. Both conserved end residues are part of each CDR3. The order of the fields is J gene, D gene, clone size, V gene, CDR3 DNA, CDR3 protein. A D gene is named only where the DNA matches it firmly. The size of a clone is reported for some rows only, either as once, few or many, or as a class for expanded clones.

J gene: TRBJ2-1; D gene: TRBD1; clone size: -; V gene: TRBV24-1; CDR3 DNA: TGTGCCACCAGTGACCGGACAGGGGGAACCTACAATGAGCAGTTCTTC; CDR3 protein: CATSDRTGGTYNEQFF
J gene: TRBJ1-1; D gene: -; clone size: -; V gene: TRBV13; CDR3 DNA: TGTGCCAGCAGCTTTCTAGCGCGAACTGAAGCTTTCTTT; CDR3 protein: CASSFLARTEAFF
J gene: TRBJ2-1; D gene: -; clone size: -; V gene: TRBV7-2; CDR3 DNA: TGTGCCAGCAGCCCCGGGACCTCTTACAATGAGCAGTTCTTC; CDR3 protein: CASSPGTSYNEQFF
J gene: TRBJ2-7; D gene: -; clone size: -; V gene: TRBV29-1; CDR3 DNA: TGCAGCGTCGGGACAAGTACCTACGAGCAGTACTTC; CDR3 protein: CSVGTSTYEQYF
J gene: TRBJ1-5; D gene: TRBD1; clone size: -; V gene: TRBV30; CDR3 DNA: TGTGCCTGGAGCCCCGGACAGGCGTATCAGCCCCAGCATTTT; CDR3 protein: CAWSPGQAYQPQHF
J gene: TRBJ2-7; D gene: TRBD2; clone size: -; V gene: TRBV18; CDR3 DNA: TGTGCCAGCTCACGGATCGGAGGTTTGGGACTAGCGGGGGGTAACTCCTACGAGCAGTACTTC; CDR3 protein: CASSRIGGLGLAGGNSYEQYF
J gene: TRBJ1-2; D gene: -; clone size: -; V gene: TRBV7-2; CDR3 DNA: TGTGCCAGCAGCTTACTCGAAGGCAGAGCCTATGGCTACACCTTC; CDR3 protein: CASSLLEGRAYGYTF
J gene: TRBJ2-2; D gene: -; clone size: -; V gene: TRBV7-2; CDR3 DNA: TGTGCCAGCAGCCTCCGCCGGGACAAGAACACCGGGGAGCTGTTTTTT; CDR3 protein: CASSLRRDKNTGELFF
J gene: TRBJ1-6; D gene: TRBD1; clone size: -; V gene: TRBV5-4; CDR3 DNA: TGTGCCAGCAGGGGGCAGGGGGCTTCACCCCTCCACTTT; CDR3 protein: CASRGQGASPLHF
J gene: TRBJ2-7; D gene: -; clone size: few; V gene: TRBV2; CDR3 DNA: TGTGCCAGCAGGGAGACTGGTATGATGCCCTACGAGCAGTACTTC; CDR3 protein: CASRETGMMPYEQYF
J gene: TRBJ2-6; D gene: -; clone size: -; V gene: TRBV30; CDR3 DNA: TGTGCCTGGAGTTTCCTCGAAACTGGGGCCAACGTCCTGACTTTC; CDR3 protein: CAWSFLETGANVLTF
J gene: TRBJ1-1; D gene: -; clone size: -; V gene: TRBV6-5; CDR3 DNA: TGTGCCAGCAGCCGAGCAAACACTGAAGCTTTCTTT; CDR3 protein: CASSRANTEAFF
J gene: TRBJ2-7; D gene: TRBD1; clone size: few; V gene: TRBV19; CDR3 DNA: TGTGCCAGTAGTATCCGGTGGACAGGGGGGTACGAGCAGTACTTC; CDR3 protein: CASSIRWTGGYEQYF
J gene: TRBJ1-1; D gene: -; clone size: -; V gene: TRBV27; CDR3 DNA: TGTGCCAGCAGTTTAAGAGGGGTGAACACTGAAGCTTTCTTT; CDR3 protein: CASSLRGVNTEAFF
J gene: TRBJ1-1; D gene: -; clone size: -; V gene: TRBV7-8; CDR3 DNA: TGTGCCAGCAGCCAAATAACAGGGCTGAACACTGAAGCTTTCTTT; CDR3 protein: CASSQITGLNTEAFF
J gene: TRBJ2-1; D gene: TRBD2; clone size: -; V gene: TRBV30; CDR3 DNA: TGTGCCTGGAGTGTACTTGTTCCCCGCGGACTAGTTAGTGAGCAGTTCTTC; CDR3 protein: CAWSVLVPRGLVSEQFF
J gene: TRBJ1-2; D gene: -; clone size: -; V gene: TRBV6-5; CDR3 DNA: TGTGCCAGCAGTTACGGGGGGGACCGCAAAGGCTACACCTTC; CDR3 protein: CASSYGGDRKGYTF
J gene: TRBJ2-1; D gene: -; clone size: -; V gene: TRBV11-1; CDR3 DNA: TGTGCCAGCAGCCCCCGACGGTGGAACAATGAGCAGTTCTTC; CDR3 protein: CASSPRRWNNEQFF
J gene: TRBJ2-2; D gene: -; clone size: -; V gene: TRBV6-5; CDR3 DNA: TGTGCCAGCAGAAACTCCCGAGGGACCGGGGAGCTGTTTTTT; CDR3 protein: CASRNSRGTGELFF
J gene: TRBJ2-6; D gene: -; clone size: -; V gene: TRBV29-1; CDR3 DNA: TGCAGCGTGCGCCAGGCCAACGTCCTGACTTTC; CDR3 protein: CSVRQANVLTF
J gene: TRBJ2-3; D gene: TRBD2; clone size: -; V gene: TRBV30; CDR3 DNA: TGTGCCTGGAGTTCGGGGGGGGATACGCAGTATTTT; CDR3 protein: CAWSSGGDTQYF
J gene: TRBJ1-1; D gene: -; clone size: -; V gene: TRBV12-3/TRBV12-4; CDR3 DNA: TGTGCCAGCAGTTTGCAGCCGAACACTGAAGCTTTCTTT; CDR3 protein: CASSLQPNTEAFF
J gene: TRBJ2-7; D gene: -; clone size: -; V gene: TRBV21-1; CDR3 DNA: TGTGCCAGCAGCCCTAGGCGACCCTACGAGCAGTACTTC; CDR3 protein: CASSPRRPYEQYF
J gene: TRBJ1-2; D gene: TRBD1; clone size: -; V gene: TRBV4-1; CDR3 DNA: TGCGCCAGCAGCCCTCGGGACAGGGGAAGGGATGGCTACACCTTC; CDR3 protein: CASSPRDRGRDGYTF
J gene: TRBJ2-2; D gene: -; clone size: -; V gene: TRBV6-2/TRBV6-3; CDR3 DNA: TGTGCCAGCAGTTACGTTAGGGGAATCTGGAACACCGGGGAGCTGTTTTTT; CDR3 protein: CASSYVRGIWNTGELFF
J gene: TRBJ1-2; D gene: -; clone size: -; V gene: TRBV5-1; CDR3 DNA: TGCGCCAGCAGCCCCATCCCCGGCCAAGGGGCGGATGGCTACACCTTC; CDR3 protein: CASSPIPGQGADGYTF
J gene: TRBJ1-4; D gene: TRBD1; clone size: -; V gene: TRBV19; CDR3 DNA: TGTGCCAGTAGTTCCTACCCGCGGGACAGGAGCTCTAAAGGGGAAAAACTGTTTTTT; CDR3 protein: CASSSYPRDRSSKGEKLFF
J gene: TRBJ1-1; D gene: -; clone size: -; V gene: TRBV7-8; CDR3 DNA: TGTGCCAGCAGCTCCGGGACTGCGAACACTGAAGCTTTCTTT; CDR3 protein: CASSSGTANTEAFF
J gene: TRBJ2-1; D gene: TRBD2; clone size: -; V gene: TRBV5-4; CDR3 DNA: TGTGCCAGCAGCTTCCGTCCGGGACTAGCGGGGGTAAATGAGCAGTTCTTC; CDR3 protein: CASSFRPGLAGVNEQFF
J gene: TRBJ2-2; D gene: -; clone size: -; V gene: TRBV30; CDR3 DNA: TGTGCCTGGAGTGGGCTGGCGGGGACGGCCACCGGGGAGCTGTTTTTT; CDR3 protein: CAWSGLAGTATGELFF